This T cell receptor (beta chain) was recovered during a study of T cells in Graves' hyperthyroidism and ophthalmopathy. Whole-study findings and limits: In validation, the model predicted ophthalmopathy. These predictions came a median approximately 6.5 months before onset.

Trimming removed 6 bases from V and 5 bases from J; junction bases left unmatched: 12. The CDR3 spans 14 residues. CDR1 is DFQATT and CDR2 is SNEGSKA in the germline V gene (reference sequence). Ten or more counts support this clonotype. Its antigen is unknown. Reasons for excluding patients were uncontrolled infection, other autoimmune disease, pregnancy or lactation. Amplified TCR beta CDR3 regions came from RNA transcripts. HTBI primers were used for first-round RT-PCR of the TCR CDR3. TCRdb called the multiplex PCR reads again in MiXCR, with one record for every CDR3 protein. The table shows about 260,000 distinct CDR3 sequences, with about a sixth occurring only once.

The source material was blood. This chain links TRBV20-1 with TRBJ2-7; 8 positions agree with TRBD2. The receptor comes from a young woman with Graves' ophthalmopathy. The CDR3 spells CSAPRPGLVDEQYF. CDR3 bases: TGCAGTGCGCCCAGACCGGGACTAGTCGACGAGCAGTACTTC.